Listed below are T cell receptor beta chains from one sample, sequenced in a study of blood T cell repertoires in COVID-19. Using immunoSEQ multiplex PCR, the repertoire was profiled, and TCRdb retains in-frame clones only, with some absent. The sample includes 250,000 to 350,000 clones, 88% of them seen just once. Sequenced material: PBMCs or T cells enriched from blood (not recorded which). Receptors originate from a woman aged 45-59 years who had recovered from COVID-19. Each CDR3 is given with its conserved first and last residue. The D gene is left open where the match is weak. Size tells how often a clone was seen (once, few, many) or the class of an expanded clone, and some rows leave it out.

v_gene	d_gene	len	abundance	j_gene	CDR3nt	CDR3aa
TRBV27	.	14	.	TRBJ1-1	TGTGCCAGCAGTATTAGATATACAGGGACTGAAGCTTTCTTT	CASSIRYTGTEAFF
TRBV19	.	15	.	TRBJ1-3	TGTGCCAGTCGCCGGGACACAGCCTCTGGAAACACCATATATTTT	CASRRDTASGNTIYF
TRBV9	.	18	.	TRBJ2-1	TGTGCCAGCAGCGTAGCCACGGCCACCGGGACGGGGGGCTATGAGCAGTTCTTC	CASSVATATGTGGYEQFF
TRBV15	TRBD2	18	once	TRBJ2-7	TGTGCCACCAGCAGAGAAAGGCCTAGCGGCACAAGGTCATACGAGCAGTACTTC	CATSRERPSGTRSYEQYF
TRBV14	.	16	.	TRBJ2-6	TGTGCCAGCAGCCGGTCAGGGGTTCCTGGGGCCAACGTCCTGACTTTC	CASSRSGVPGANVLTF
TRBV28	.	16	.	TRBJ2-1	TGTGCCAGCAGTTTTCTCCAGGCGGGACGCCACAATGAGCAGTTCTTC	CASSFLQAGRHNEQFF
TRBV27	.	14	.	TRBJ2-7	TGTGCCAGCAGTCCCTTGGGAGGCTCCTACGAGCAGTACTTC	CASSPLGGSYEQYF
TRBV11-1	TRBD2	15	.	TRBJ2-7	TGTGCCAGCAGCTTATCCCTAGCGGTGTCCTACGAGCAGTACTTC	CASSLSLAVSYEQYF
TRBV29-1	TRBD1	13	few	TRBJ1-1	TGCAGCGTTGCGGACAGGGGGAGCGCTGAAGCTTTCTTT	CSVADRGSAEAFF
TRBV4-3	.	16	.	TRBJ1-2	TGCGCCAGCAGCCAGAGAGGCGGGGAGGGGGTAATTAGCTACACCTTC	CASSQRGGEGVISYTF
TRBV28	TRBD1	13	.	TRBJ1-2	TGTGCCAGCAGTCTACAGGGGGGCTATGGCTACACCTTC	CASSLQGGYGYTF
TRBV7-8	TRBD2	15	.	TRBJ2-1	TGTGCCAGCAGCATCGGACTAGCGGGAGGTAGTGAGCAGTTCTTC	CASSIGLAGGSEQFF
TRBV29-1	TRBD2	13	.	TRBJ2-1	TGCAGCGCAAGCGGGAACGGCTACAATGAGCAGTTCTTC	CSASGNGYNEQFF
TRBV7-2	.	13	.	TRBJ2-7	TGTGCCAGCAGCTTAGTACAGGGTGGCGAGCAGTACTTC	CASSLVQGGEQYF
TRBV7-6	.	17	.	TRBJ2-1	TGTGCCAGCAGCTTCAGCCTAGGGGGAGAATCCTACAATGAGCAGTTCTTC	CASSFSLGGESYNEQFF
TRBV6-2/TRBV6-3	TRBD2	15	.	TRBJ2-7	TGTGCCAGCAGTCCCGCGACTAGCGGGAACCACGAGCAGTACTTC	CASSPATSGNHEQYF
TRBV7-8	TRBD2	15	.	TRBJ2-7	TGTGCCAGCAGCATCCAGCCGGGACTAGCGGGAGAGCAGTACTTC	CASSIQPGLAGEQYF
TRBV27	TRBD2	15	.	TRBJ2-1	TGTGCCAGCAGTGGACTAGGCTGGTCCTACAATGAGCAGTTCTTC	CASSGLGWSYNEQFF
TRBV19	TRBD2	15	.	TRBJ2-3	TGTGCCAGTAGTCCCGGACTAGCGGGCACAGATACGCAGTATTTT	CASSPGLAGTDTQYF
TRBV5-1	.	11	.	TRBJ2-7	TGCGCCAGCAGCTCGGCCTACGAGCAGTACTTC	CASSSAYEQYF
TRBV24-1	.	11	.	TRBJ2-1	TGTGCCACCTCAGATTTTGCTGAGCAGTTCTTC	CATSDFAEQFF
TRBV10-1	.	15	.	TRBJ1-3	TGCGCCAGCAGCCCGGACAGTTTCTCTGGAAACACCATATATTTT	CASSPDSFSGNTIYF
TRBV11-2	.	11	.	TRBJ2-7	TGTGCCAGCAGCACCTACTACGAGCAGTACTTC	CASSTYYEQYF
TRBV27	TRBD1	15	.	TRBJ1-6	TGTGCCAGCCAAAGGACAGGGGGCTTGAATTCACCCCTCCACTTT	CASQRTGGLNSPLHF
TRBV27	TRBD1	15	.	TRBJ2-1	TGTGCCAGCAGTTTAGGGACAGGGGGTCAGGGTGAGCAGTTCTTC	CASSLGTGGQGEQFF
TRBV2	TRBD1	13	.	TRBJ1-1	TGTGCCAGCACAAGGACAGGGGGCACTGAAGCTTTCTTT	CASTRTGGTEAFF